This T cell receptor (beta chain) was profiled in a study of cytomegalovirus exposure and HLA in healthy donors. Study results and limitations: About 150 TCR beta chains were listed as cytomegalovirus-associated. The tendency of first-cohort TCR clusters to co-occur in the 90 to 150 validation repertoires was the finding of a later analysis.

This CDR3 comprises 13 residues. The germline V and J ends were trimmed by 5 bases and 0 bases, with 8 bases remaining between them. CDR1 is SGHAT and CDR2 is FQNNGV in the germline V gene. Separation from the roughly 670-subject first cohort characterized the roughly 130-subject validation cohort, to which the donors belonged. Comment on this clone: Its antigen is currently unknown.

Libraries were prepared by immunoSEQ multiplex PCR; TCRdb keeps only in-frame clonotypes and omits some of them. The table lists over 150,000 clones, over 85% of them singletons. J is TRBJ2-7 and V is TRBV11-2; D is uncertain. The clonotype comes from a woman between 18 and 29 years old in good health and CMV-seropositive. Sequences were obtained from PBMCs. CDR3 DNA: TGTGCCAGCAGCGCCAGAAGCTCCTACGAGCAGTACTTC. It is translated as CASSARSSYEQYF.